These 21 T cell receptor beta chains were all obtained from the same sample, sequenced in a study of blood T cell repertoires in COVID-19. The data were produced by immunoSEQ multiplex PCR, yet TCRdb's version contains in-frame clones alone and is incomplete. Of about 270,000 clones listed, about 88% were seen once; the top ten hold around 3%. Sequenced sample: PBMCs or T cells enriched from blood (not recorded which). Receptor source: a woman between 50 and 59 years old who had recovered from COVID-19.

The V call is TRBV27, the J call TRBJ1-3; no clear D gene. The CDR3 is 13 residues long. Germline-derived CDR1 and CDR2 are MNHEY and SMNVEV (reference sequence). V was pared by 6 bases and J by 2 bases, with 8 bases between. The CDR3 region is CASRSSPGNTIYF. DNA for the CDR3: TGTGCCAGCAGAAGTAGTCCTGGAAACACCATATATTTT.

The V call is TRBV27, the J call TRBJ2-1; D remains ambiguous. Trimming took off 5 bases at V and 3 bases at J, with 8 bases between the two ends. The germline V gene has CDR1 MNHEY and CDR2 SMNVEV (reference sequence). The CDR3 is 13 residues long. The CDR3 is CASSPTVYNEQFF. CDR3 nucleotides: TGTGCCAGCAGTCCAACAGTCTACAATGAGCAGTTCTTC.

The V and J genes are TRBV5-6 and TRBJ1-1; possible D gene TRBD1, 6 bases. This CDR3 is 14 amino acids long. Trimming removed 3 bases at V and 4 bases at J, with 13 bases between. In germline, CDR1 is SGHDT, CDR2 YYEEEE. The CDR3 DNA is TGTGCCAGCAGCTCCAGGGGTTGGGGCACTGAAGCTTTCTTT. Its translation: CASSSRGWGTEAFF.

The V gene is TRBV29-1, the J gene TRBJ2-7; TRBD2 aligns across 9 bases. Trimming took 6 bases from V and 1 from J; bases not matched to a gene: 7. CDR3 length equals 14 residues. CDR1 SQVTM and CDR2 ANQGSEA come from the germline V gene. This chain's CDR3 is CSVGGTSPSYEQYF. CDR3 sequence (DNA): TGCAGCGTGGGAGGGACTAGCCCTTCCTACGAGCAGTACTTC.

This clone was detected once. The chain carries TRBV27 and TRBJ2-1; TRBD2 aligns across 9 bases. Trimming at V came to 1 base and at J to 6 bases, leaving 10 bases not matched to a gene. The CDR3 has 17 amino acids. The germline CDR1 and CDR2 sequences are MNHEY and SMNVEV (reference sequence). CDR3 nucleotides: TGTGCCAGCAGTTTATGGTCTAGCGGGGAGGTTTTCAATGAGCAGTTCTTC. Its protein product is CASSLWSSGEVFNEQFF.

This chain connects TRBV30 to TRBJ1-5; D is perhaps TRBD1 (5 bases). Trimming left V 2 bases short and J 2 bases short, with 13 bases between. Germline V CDR1 and CDR2: GTSNPN, SVGIG (reference sequence). The CDR3 covers 15 residues. The DNA for the CDR3 is TGTGCCTGGAGTCCCAAACTGGGGCGCAATCAGCCCCAGCATTTT. Its protein is CAWSPKLGRNQPQHF.

The chain uses TRBV25-1 and TRBJ2-7, with 7 bases identical to TRBD1. The junction had 11 bases not matched to a gene; V was cut back by 6 bases and J by 0 bases. Germline-derived CDR1 and CDR2 are MGHDK and SYGVNS. The CDR3 is 16 amino acids. CDR3 protein: CASSVERGLPSYEQYF. The CDR3 DNA reads as TGTGCCAGCAGCGTTGAGAGGGGGCTTCCCTCCTACGAGCAGTACTTC.

The sample holds one count of this clone. The CDR3 DNA is TGTGCCAGCAGTTACACTCAAGCGGGAGGCACAGATACGCAGTATTTT. This translates into CASSYTQAGGTDTQYF. V and J are TRBV6-6 and TRBJ2-3, with 8 bases lining up with TRBD2. After removal of 2 bases from V and 1 base from J, the junction contained 5 bases not matched to a gene. This CDR3 is 16 amino acids long. From germline, CDR1 is MNHNY and CDR2 SVGAGI (reference sequence).

The J gene is TRBJ2-7, the V gene TRBV18; D ambiguous. The germline gives CDR1 KGHSH, CDR2 LQKENI. V was clipped by 4 bases and J by 4 bases, with 5 bases between them. The CDR3 covers 11 residues. CDR3: CASSLDYEQYF. The CDR3 nucleotides read TGTGCCAGCTCACTAGATTACGAGCAGTACTTC.

The CDR3 DNA reads TGTGCCACCAGCAGAGGACAGGGGGCAAGTGAAAAACTGTTTTTT. Translation: CATSRGQGASEKLFF. This sequence joins TRBV15 and TRBJ1-4; 10 bases match TRBD1. The CDR3 is made up of 15 amino acids. V trimming: 1 base; J trimming: 7 bases; junction bases outside the gene matches: 3. CDR1 is LNHNV, CDR2 YYDKDF, per germline (reference sequence). Combining the CDR3 with reference TRBV15 and TRBJ1-4 gives the whole variable domain DAMVIQNPRYQVTQFGKPVTLSCSQTLNHNVMYWYQQKSSQAPKLLFHYYDKDFNNEADTPDNFQSRRPNTSFCFLDIRSPGLGDTAMYLCATSRGQGASEKLFFGSGTQLSVL.

This sequence joins TRBV28 and TRBJ2-7; TRBD2 aligns across 7 bases. CDR1 is MDHEN and CDR2 is SYDVKM in the germline V gene. Trimming at V came to 6 bases and at J to 2 bases, leaving 13 bases not matched to a gene. CDR3 length equals 16 residues. CDR3 sequence (DNA): TGTGCCAGCAGGCCCGAGGGAGCGGGGCGCCCCTACGAGCAGTACTTC. Protein sequence: CASRPEGAGRPYEQYF.

Only one count was recorded for this clone. Here the CDR3 DNA reads TGTGCCTGGAGTGTAGCGGGAGGGATTGGAGAGACCCAGTACTTC. Protein: CAWSVAGGIGETQYF. The V and J genes are TRBV30 and TRBJ2-5; 10 bases are a match to TRBD2. V lost 0 bases and J lost 4; bases outside the gene matches: 5. Germline lookup yields CDR1 GTSNPN and CDR2 SVGIG (reference sequence). The CDR3 sequence is 15 residues long. Together with reference TRBV30 and TRBJ2-5, the CDR3 gives the full variable domain: SQTIHQWPATLVQPVGSPLSLECTVEGTSNPNLYWYRQAAGRGLQLLFYSVGIGQISSEVPQNLSASRPQDRQFILSSKKLLLSDSGFYLCAWSVAGGIGETQYFGPGTRLLVL.

The chain uses TRBV28 and TRBJ1-2; D is perhaps TRBD1 (6 bases). V was trimmed by 8 bases and J by 5 bases, leaving 21 bases between them. This CDR3 has 15 residues. Per germline, CDR1 MDHEN and CDR2 SYDVKM. CDR3 coding DNA: TGTGCCAGCCTTACTCAGGGGTCCTCCTGGTATGGCTACACCTTC. This translates into CASLTQGSSWYGYTF.

The chain combines TRBV3-1 (or the pseudogene TRBV3-2) with TRBJ2-7, with D possibly matching TRBD2 (6 bases). The CDR3 has 14 residues. Germline CDR1 reads LGHDT; CDR2 reads YNNKEL (reference sequence). Trimming shortened V by 4 bases and J by 4 bases, and 14 bases separated the two germline ends. The CDR3 sequence: CASSPWDSGYEQYF. CDR3 coding DNA: TGTGCCAGCAGCCCCTGGGACTCCGGGTACGAGCAGTACTTC.

The chain couples TRBV7-2 to TRBJ1-6; D not resolved. Germline V lookup: CDR1 SGHTA, CDR2 FQGNSA. The CDR3 extends over 16 amino acids. Trimming cost V 7 bases and J 0 bases, with 13 bases left between them. CDR3 nucleotides: TGTGCCAGCACCCTAGACGGGTTCTCCTATAATTCACCCCTCCACTTT. This gives the protein CASTLDGFSYNSPLHF.

The V call is TRBV5-4, the J call TRBJ1-2; D is possibly TRBD1 (5 bases). Germline values: CDR1 SGHNT, CDR2 YYREEE (reference sequence). V was shortened by 1 base and J by 6 bases, with 10 bases between the two germline ends. The CDR3 runs 13 residues. CDR3 protein: CASSLSRVDGYTF. For the CDR3, the DNA is TGTGCCAGCAGCTTGTCCAGGGTAGATGGCTACACCTTC.

The rearrangement joins TRBV27 to TRBJ1-4; 7 bases are a match to TRBD1. Trimming removed 4 bases from V and 8 bases from J; junction bases left unmatched: 19. Germline V CDR1 and CDR2: MNHEY, SMNVEV (reference sequence). This CDR3 contains 18 residues. CDR3 coding DNA: TGTGCCAGCAGTTCGGGGAGACAGGGAGGCCCTAGAAGAGAAAAACTGTTTTTT. Translation gives CASSSGRQGGPRREKLFF.

This clone was seen more than once but under ten times. The chain is built from TRBV30 and TRBJ1-6; 7 bases map to TRBD1. V lost 1 base, J lost 7 bases, and 4 bases stayed unmatched. This CDR3 spans 14 amino acids. CDR1 GTSNPN and CDR2 SVGIG come from the germline V gene (reference sequence). CDR3 DNA sequence: TGTGCCTGGAGTGGACAGGGTGAGAATTCACCCCTCCACTTT. This encodes CAWSGQGENSPLHF.

This chain joins TRBV21-1 and TRBJ2-7; the table gives TRBD1 as D, unverified against the DNA. TRBV21-1 constitutes a pseudogene. This CDR3 region has 15 residues. The DNA of the CDR3 is TGTGCCAGCAGCCCTAAGGATACAGAGACCTACGAGCAGTACTTC. This encodes CASSPKDTETYEQYF.

The rearrangement uses TRBV5-4 and TRBJ1-3; 9 nucleotides match TRBD1. CDR1 and CDR2 from the germline V gene are SGHNT and YYREEE (reference sequence). V lost 4 bases to trimming and J lost 3 bases; unmatched junction nucleotides: 5. CDR3 length: 15 amino acids. Here the CDR3 DNA reads TGTGCCAGCAGCACGGACAGGGGCGTTGGAAACACCATATATTTT. It encodes CASSTDRGVGNTIYF.

V gene TRBV9 combines with J gene TRBJ1-4, with TRBD1 matching 7 bases. The CDR3 is 14 amino acids. V gave up 6 bases and J gave up 5 bases; unmatched junction bases: 7. Germline-derived CDR1 and CDR2 are SGDLS and YYNGEE. CDR3 coding DNA: TGTGCCAGCAACCGGGACAGCTTAAATGAAAAACTGTTTTTT. Translated, it gives CASNRDSLNEKLFF.